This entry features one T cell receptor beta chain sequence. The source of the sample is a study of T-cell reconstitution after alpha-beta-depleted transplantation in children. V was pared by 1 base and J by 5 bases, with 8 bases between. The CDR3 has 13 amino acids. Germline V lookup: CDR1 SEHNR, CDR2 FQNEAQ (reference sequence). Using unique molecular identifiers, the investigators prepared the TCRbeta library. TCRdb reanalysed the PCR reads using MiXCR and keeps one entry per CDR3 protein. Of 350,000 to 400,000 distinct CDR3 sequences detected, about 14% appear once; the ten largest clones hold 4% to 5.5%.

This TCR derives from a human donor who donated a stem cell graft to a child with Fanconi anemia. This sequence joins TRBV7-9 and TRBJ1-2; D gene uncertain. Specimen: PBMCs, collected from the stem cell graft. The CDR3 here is CASSLDEGYGYTF. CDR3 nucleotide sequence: TGTGCCAGCAGCTTAGATGAGGGTTATGGCTACACCTTC.